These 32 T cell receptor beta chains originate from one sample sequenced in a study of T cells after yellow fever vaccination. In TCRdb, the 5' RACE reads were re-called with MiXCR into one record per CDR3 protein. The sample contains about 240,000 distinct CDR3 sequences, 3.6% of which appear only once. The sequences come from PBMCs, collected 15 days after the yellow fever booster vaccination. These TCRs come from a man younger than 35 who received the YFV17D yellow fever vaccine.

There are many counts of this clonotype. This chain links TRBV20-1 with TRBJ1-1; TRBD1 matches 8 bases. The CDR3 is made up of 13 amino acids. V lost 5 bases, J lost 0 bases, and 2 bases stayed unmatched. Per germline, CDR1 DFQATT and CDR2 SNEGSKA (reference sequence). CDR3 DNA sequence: TGCAGTGCTCAGGGGGCTCTGAACACTGAAGCTTTCTTT. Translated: CSAQGALNTEAFF.

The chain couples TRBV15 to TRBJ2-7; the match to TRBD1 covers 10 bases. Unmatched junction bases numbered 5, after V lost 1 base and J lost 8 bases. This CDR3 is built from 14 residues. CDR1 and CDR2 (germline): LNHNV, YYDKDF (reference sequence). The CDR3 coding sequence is TGTGCCACCAGCAGAGGACAGGGGGCCGCAAAGCAGTACGTC. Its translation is CATSRGQGAAKQYV.

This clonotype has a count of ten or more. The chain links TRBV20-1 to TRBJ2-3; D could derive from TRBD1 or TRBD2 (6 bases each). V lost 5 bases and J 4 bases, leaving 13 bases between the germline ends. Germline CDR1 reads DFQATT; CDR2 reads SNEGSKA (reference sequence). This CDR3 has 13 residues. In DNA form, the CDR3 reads TGCAGTGCTCACTTTAGGGGGGCAGATACGCAGTATTTT. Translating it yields CSAHFRGADTQYF.

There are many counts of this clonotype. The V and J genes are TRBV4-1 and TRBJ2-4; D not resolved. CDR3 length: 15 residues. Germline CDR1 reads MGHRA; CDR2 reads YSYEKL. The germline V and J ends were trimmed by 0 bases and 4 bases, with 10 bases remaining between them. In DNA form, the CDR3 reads TGCGCCAGCAGCCAAGATCTGACCTTTAAAAACATTCAGTACTTC. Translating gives CASSQDLTFKNIQYF.

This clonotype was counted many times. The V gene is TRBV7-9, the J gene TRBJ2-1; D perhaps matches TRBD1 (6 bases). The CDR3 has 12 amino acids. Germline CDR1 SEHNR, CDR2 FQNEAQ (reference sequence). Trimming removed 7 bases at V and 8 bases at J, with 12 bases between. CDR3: CASTEGGHEQFF. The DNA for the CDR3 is TGTGCCAGCACCGAAGGGGGTCATGAGCAGTTCTTC. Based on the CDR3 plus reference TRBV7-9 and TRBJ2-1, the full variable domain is DTGVSQNPRHKITKRGQNVTFRCDPISEHNRLYWYRQTLGQGPEFLTYFQNEAQLEKSRLLSDRFSAERPKGSFSTLEIQRTEQGDSAMYLCASTEGGHEQFFGPGTRLTVL.

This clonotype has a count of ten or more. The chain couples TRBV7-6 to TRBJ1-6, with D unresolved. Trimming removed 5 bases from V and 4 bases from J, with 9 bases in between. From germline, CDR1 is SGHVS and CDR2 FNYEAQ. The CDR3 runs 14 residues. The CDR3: CASSVGLYNSPLHF. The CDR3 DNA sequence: TGTGCCAGCAGCGTAGGACTTTATAATTCACCCCTCCACTTT.

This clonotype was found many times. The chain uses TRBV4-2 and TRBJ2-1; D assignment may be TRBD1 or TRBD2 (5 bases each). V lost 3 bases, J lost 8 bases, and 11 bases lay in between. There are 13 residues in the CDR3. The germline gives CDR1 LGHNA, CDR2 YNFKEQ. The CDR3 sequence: CASSHPRGDEQFF. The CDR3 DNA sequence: TGTGCCAGCAGCCACCCAAGAGGGGATGAGCAGTTCTTC.

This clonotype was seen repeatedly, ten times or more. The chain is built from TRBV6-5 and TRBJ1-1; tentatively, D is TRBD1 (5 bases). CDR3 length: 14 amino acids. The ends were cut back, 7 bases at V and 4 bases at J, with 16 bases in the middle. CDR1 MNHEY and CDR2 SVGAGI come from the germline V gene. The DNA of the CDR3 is TGTGCCAGCACCCGGGCGGGGGGGGGCACTGAAGCTTTCTTT. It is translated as CASTRAGGGTEAFF.

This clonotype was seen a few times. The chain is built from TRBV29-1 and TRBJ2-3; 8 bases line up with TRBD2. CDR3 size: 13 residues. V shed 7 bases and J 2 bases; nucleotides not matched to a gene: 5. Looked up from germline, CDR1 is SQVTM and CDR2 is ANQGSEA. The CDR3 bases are TGCAGCGGTACTAGCGGTAACACAGATACGCAGTATTTT. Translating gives CSGTSGNTDTQYF.

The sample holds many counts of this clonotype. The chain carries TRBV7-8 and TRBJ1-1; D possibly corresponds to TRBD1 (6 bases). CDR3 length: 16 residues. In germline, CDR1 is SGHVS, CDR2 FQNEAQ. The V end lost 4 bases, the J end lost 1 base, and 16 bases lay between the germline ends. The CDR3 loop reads CASSSTAQGRNTEAFF. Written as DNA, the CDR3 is TGTGCCAGCAGCTCCACCGCCCAGGGGCGGAACACTGAAGCTTTCTTT. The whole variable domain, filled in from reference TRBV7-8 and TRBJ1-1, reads GAGVSQSPRYKVAKRGQDVALRCDPISGHVSLFWYQQALGQGPEFLTYFQNEAQLDKSGLPSDRFFAERPEGSVSTLKIQRTQQEDSAVYLCASSSTAQGRNTEAFFGQGTRLTVV.

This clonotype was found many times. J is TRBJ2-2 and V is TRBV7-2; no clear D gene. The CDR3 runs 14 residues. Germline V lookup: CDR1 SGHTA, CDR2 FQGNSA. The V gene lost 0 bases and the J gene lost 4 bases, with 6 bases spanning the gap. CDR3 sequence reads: CASSLAPGTGELFF. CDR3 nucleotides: TGTGCCAGCAGCTTAGCGCCGGGCACCGGGGAGCTGTTTTTT.

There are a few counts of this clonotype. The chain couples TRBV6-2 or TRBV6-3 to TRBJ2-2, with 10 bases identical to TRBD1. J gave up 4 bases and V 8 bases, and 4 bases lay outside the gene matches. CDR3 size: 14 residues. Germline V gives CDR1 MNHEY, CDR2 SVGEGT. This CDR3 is CASRDRGPTGELFF. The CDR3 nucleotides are TGTGCCAGCCGAGACAGGGGGCCCACCGGGGAGCTGTTTTTT.

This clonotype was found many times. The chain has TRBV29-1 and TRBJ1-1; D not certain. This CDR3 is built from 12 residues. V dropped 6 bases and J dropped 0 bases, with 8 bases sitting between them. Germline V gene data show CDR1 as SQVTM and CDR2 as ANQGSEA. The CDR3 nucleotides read TGCAGCGTAACCACAGTGAACACTGAAGCTTTCTTT. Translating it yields CSVTTVNTEAFF.

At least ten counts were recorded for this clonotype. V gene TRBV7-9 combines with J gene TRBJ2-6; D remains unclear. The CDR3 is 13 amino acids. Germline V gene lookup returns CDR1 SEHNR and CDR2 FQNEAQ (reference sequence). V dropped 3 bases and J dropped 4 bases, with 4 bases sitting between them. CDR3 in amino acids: CASSFAGANVLTF. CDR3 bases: TGTGCCAGCAGCTTCGCCGGGGCCAACGTCCTGACTTTC.

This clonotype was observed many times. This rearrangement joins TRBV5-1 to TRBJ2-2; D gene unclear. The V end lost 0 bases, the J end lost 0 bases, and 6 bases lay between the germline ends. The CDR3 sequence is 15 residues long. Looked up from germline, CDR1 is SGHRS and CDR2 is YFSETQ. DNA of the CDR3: TGCGCCAGCAGCTTGGACGGAGCGAACACCGGGGAGCTGTTTTTT. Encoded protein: CASSLDGANTGELFF.

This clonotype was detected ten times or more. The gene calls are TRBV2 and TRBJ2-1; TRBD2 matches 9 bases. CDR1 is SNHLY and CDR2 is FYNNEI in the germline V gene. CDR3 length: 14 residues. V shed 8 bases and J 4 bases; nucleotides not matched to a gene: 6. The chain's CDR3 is CASPGGGAYNEQFF. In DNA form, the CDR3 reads TGTGCCAGCCCGGGCGGGGGGGCTTACAATGAGCAGTTCTTC.

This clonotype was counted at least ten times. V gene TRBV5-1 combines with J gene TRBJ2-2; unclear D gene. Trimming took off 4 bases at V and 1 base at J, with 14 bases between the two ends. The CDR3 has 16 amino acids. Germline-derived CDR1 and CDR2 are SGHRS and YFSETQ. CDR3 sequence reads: CASSPPGSRNTGELFF. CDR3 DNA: TGCGCCAGCAGCCCCCCAGGCTCTCGGAACACCGGGGAGCTGTTTTTT.

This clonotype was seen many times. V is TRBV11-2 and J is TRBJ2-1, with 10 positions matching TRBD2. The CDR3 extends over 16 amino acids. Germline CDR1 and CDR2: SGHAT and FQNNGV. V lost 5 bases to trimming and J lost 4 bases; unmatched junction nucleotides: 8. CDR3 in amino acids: CASSGPAGGEYNEQFF. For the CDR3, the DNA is TGTGCCAGCAGCGGGCCAGCGGGGGGGGAGTACAATGAGCAGTTCTTC.

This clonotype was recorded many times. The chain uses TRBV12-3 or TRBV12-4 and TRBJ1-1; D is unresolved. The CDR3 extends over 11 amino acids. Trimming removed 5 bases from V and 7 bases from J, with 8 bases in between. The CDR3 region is CASSLGLEAFF. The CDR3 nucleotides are TGTGCCAGCAGTCTAGGTCTTGAAGCTTTCTTT.

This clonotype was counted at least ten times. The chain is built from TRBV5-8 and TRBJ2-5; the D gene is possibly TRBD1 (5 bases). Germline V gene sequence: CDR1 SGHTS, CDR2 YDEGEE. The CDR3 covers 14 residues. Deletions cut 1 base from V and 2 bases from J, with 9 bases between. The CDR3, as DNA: TGTGCCAGCAGCTTGATTAAGGGGCAAGAGACCCAGTACTTC. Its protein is CASSLIKGQETQYF. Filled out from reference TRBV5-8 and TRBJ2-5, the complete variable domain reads EAGVTQSPTHLIKTRGQQATLRCSPISGHTSVYWYQQALGLGLQFLLWYDEGEERNRGNFPPRFSGRQFPNYSSELNVNALELEDSALYLCASSLIKGQETQYFGPGTRLLVL.

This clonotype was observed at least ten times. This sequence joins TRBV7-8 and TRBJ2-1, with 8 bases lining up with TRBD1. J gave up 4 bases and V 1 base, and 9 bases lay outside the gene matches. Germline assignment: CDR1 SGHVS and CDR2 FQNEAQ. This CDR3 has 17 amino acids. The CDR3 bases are TGTGCCAGCAGCTTAGGAGCGCCGGGACAGGCATACAATGAGCAGTTCTTC. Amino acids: CASSLGAPGQAYNEQFF.

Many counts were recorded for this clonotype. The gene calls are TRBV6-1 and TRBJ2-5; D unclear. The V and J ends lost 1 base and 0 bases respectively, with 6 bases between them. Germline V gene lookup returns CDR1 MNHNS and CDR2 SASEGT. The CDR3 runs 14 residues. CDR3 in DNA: TGTGCCAGCAGTGAAGGTGCAGACCAAGAGACCCAGTACTTC. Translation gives CASSEGADQETQYF.

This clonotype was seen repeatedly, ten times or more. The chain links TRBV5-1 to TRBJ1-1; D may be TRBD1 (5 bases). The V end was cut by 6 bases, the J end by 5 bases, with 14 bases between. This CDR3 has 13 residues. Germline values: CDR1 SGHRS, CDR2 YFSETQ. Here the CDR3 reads CASNGGQRTEAFF. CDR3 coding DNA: TGCGCCAGCAACGGTGGACAAAGGACTGAAGCTTTCTTT.

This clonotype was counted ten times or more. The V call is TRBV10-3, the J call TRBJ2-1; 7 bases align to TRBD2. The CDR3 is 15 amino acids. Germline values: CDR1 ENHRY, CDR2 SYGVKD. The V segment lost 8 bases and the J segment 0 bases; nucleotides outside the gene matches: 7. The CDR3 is CAIDGGSSSYNEQFF. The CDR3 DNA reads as TGTGCCATCGATGGCGGGAGTAGCTCCTACAATGAGCAGTTCTTC.

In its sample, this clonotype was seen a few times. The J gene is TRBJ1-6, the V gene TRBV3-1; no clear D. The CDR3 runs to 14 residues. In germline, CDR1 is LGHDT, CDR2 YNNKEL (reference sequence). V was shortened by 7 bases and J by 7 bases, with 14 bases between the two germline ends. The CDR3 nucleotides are TGTGCCAGCATGCCCAGTGTTTCCAATTCACCCCTCCACTTT. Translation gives CASMPSVSNSPLHF.

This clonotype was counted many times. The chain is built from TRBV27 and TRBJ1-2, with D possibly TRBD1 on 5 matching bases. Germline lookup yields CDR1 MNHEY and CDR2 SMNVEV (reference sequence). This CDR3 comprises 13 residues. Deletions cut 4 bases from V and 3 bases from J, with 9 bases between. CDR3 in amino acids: CASSSVRDYGYTF. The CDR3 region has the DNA TGTGCCAGCAGTTCGGTCAGGGACTATGGCTACACCTTC.

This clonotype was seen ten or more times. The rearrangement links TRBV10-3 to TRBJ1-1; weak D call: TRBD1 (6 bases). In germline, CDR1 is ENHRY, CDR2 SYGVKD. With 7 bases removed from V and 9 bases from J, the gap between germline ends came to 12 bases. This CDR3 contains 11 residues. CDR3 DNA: TGTGCCATCACCGGGGGCGGAAAAGCTTTCTTT. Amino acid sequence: CAITGGGKAFF.

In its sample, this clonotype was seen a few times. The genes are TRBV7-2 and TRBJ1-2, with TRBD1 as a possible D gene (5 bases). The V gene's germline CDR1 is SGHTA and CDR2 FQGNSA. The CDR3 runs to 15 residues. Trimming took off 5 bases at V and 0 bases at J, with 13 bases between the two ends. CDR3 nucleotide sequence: TGTGCCAGCAGCGACACAGGATCCTCTAACTATGGCTACACCTTC. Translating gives CASSDTGSSNYGYTF.

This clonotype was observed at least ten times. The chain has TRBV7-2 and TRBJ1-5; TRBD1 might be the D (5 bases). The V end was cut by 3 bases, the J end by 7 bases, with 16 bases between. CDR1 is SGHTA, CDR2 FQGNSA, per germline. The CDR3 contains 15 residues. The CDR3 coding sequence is TGTGCCAGCAGCTTCGAATCAGGGTTGGGCCAGCCCCAGCATTTT. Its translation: CASSFESGLGQPQHF.

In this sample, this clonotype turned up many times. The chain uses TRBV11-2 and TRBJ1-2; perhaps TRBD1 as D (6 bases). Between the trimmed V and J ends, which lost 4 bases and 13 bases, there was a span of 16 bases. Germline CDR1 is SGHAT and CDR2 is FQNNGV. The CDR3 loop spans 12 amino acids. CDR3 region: CASSYNLQGGTF. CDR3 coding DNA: TGTGCCAGCAGCTACAACCTACAGGGCGGCACCTTC. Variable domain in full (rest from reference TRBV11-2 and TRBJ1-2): EAGVAQSPRYKIIEKRQSVAFWCNPISGHATLYWYQQILGQGPKLLIQFQNNGVVDDSQLPKDRFSAERLKGVDSTLKIQPAKLEDSAVYLCASSYNLQGGTFGSGTRLTVV.

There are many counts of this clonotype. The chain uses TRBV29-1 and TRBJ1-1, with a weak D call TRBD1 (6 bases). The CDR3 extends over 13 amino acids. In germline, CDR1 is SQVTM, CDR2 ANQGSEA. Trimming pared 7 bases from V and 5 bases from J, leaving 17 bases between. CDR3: CSASAGAGTEAFF. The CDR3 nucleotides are TGCAGCGCTAGCGCGGGGGCGGGGACTGAAGCTTTCTTT.

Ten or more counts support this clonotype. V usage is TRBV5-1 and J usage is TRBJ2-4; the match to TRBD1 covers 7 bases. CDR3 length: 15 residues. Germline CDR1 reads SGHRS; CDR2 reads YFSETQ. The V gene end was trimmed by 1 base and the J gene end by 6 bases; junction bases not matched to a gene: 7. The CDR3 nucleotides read TGCGCCAGCAGCTTGACATCGACAGGGCGAAACATTCAGTACTTC. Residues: CASSLTSTGRNIQYF.